Shown below are 3 T cell receptor beta chains from a single sample sequenced in a study of T cell responses to AZD1222 COVID-19 vaccine. Assay used: immunoSEQ multiplex PCR; TCRdb lists only in-frame clones, some missing. The sample consists of about 99,000 clones, around nine tenths of them appearing once. The sample in question was peripheral blood, obtained on day 0 of AZD1222 vaccination. These receptors were taken from an adult in good health.

This clone was seen a handful of times. This chain joins TRBV6-1 and TRBJ2-2; 10 bases fit TRBD2. In germline, CDR1 is MNHNS, CDR2 SASEGT. The CDR3 has 17 residues. Trimming took 4 bases from V and 3 from J; bases not matched to a gene: 8. CDR3 amino acids: CASSVLAGDSYTGELFF. The CDR3 region has the DNA TGTGCCAGCAGTGTGCTAGCGGGAGATTCGTACACCGGGGAGCTGTTTTTT.

This CDR3 reads CASSFNPGEAFF. The CDR3 DNA sequence: TGTGCCAGCAGCTTCAATCCAGGTGAAGCTTTCTTT. The rearrangement links TRBV7-9 to TRBJ1-1; the D is unclear. V was clipped by 3 bases and J by 7 bases, with 9 bases between them. Germline-derived CDR1 and CDR2 are SEHNR and FQNEAQ (reference sequence). The CDR3 is 12 amino acids.

This clone was observed a single time. V usage is TRBV4-1 and J usage is TRBJ1-2, with TRBD1 identical over 9 bases. The CDR3 is made up of 16 amino acids. Per the germline V gene, CDR1 is MGHRA and CDR2 is YSYEKL. V lost 0 bases to trimming and J lost 5 bases; unmatched junction nucleotides: 7. CDR3 amino acids: CASSQETTGGLYGYTF. DNA of the CDR3: TGCGCCAGCAGCCAAGAAACTACAGGGGGCCTTTATGGCTACACCTTC.